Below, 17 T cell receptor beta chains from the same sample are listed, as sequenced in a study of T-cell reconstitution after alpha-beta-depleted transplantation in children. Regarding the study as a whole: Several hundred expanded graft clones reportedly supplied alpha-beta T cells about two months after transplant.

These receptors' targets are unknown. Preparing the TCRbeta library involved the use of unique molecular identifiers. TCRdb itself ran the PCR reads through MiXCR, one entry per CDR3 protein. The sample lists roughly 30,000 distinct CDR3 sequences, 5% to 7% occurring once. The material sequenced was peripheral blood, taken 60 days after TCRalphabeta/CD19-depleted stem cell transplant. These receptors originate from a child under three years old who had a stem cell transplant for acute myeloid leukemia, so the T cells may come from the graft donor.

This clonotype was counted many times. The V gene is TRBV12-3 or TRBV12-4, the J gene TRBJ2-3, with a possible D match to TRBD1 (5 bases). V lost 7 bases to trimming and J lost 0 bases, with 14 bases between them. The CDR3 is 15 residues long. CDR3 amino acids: CASTRTRPSTDTQYF. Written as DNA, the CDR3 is TGTGCCAGCACTAGGACACGGCCTAGCACAGATACGCAGTATTTT.

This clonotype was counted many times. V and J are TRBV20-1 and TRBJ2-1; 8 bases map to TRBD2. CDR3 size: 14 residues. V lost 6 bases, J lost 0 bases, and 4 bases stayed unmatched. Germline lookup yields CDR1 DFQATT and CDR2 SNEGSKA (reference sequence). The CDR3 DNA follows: TGCAGTGCCAAGAGCGGGAGCTCCTACAATGAGCAGTTCTTC. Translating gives CSAKSGSSYNEQFF.

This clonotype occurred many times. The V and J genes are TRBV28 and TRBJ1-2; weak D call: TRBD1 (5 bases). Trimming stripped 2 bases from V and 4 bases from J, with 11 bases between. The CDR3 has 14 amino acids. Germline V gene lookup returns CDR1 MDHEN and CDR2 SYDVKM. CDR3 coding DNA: TGTGCCAGCAGTTTAGGGGGATCGATCTATGGCTACACCTTC. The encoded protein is CASSLGGSIYGYTF.

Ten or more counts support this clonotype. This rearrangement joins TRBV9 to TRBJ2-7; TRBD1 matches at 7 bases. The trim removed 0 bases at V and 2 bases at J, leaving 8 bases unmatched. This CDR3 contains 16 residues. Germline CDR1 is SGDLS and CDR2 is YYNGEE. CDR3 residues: CASSVAPDRRTYEQYF. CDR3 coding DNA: TGTGCCAGCAGCGTAGCTCCGGACAGGCGAACCTACGAGCAGTACTTC. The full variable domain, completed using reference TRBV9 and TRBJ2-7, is DSGVTQTPKHLITATGQRVTLRCSPRSGDLSVYWYQQSLDQGLQFLIQYYNGEERAKGNILERFSAQQFPDLHSELNLSSLELGDSALYFCASSVAPDRRTYEQYFGPGTRLTVT.

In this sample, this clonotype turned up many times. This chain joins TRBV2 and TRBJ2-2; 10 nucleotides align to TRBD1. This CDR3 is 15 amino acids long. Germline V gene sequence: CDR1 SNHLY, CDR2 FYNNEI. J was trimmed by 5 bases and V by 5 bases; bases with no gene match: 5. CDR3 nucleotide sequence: TGTGCCAGCAGTCACCGGGACAGGGGAACCGGGGAGCTGTTTTTT. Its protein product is CASSHRDRGTGELFF.

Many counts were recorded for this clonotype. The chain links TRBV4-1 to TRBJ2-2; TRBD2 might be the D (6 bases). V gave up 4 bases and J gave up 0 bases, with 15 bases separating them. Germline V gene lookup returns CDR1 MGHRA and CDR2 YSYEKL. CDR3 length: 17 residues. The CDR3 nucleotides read TGCGCCAGCAGCCCCCACCCCGGGACTTCGAACACCGGGGAGCTGTTTTTT. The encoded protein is CASSPHPGTSNTGELFF.

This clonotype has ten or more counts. The CDR3 loop reads CASSLAGLNTEAFF. CDR3 nucleotides: TGTGCCAGCAGCTTAGCCGGGCTGAACACTGAAGCTTTCTTT. V and J are TRBV7-2 and TRBJ1-1; D is undetermined. The CDR3 spans 14 residues. Per the germline V gene, CDR1 is SGHTA and CDR2 is FQGNSA. V lost 0 bases, J lost 0 bases, and 5 bases lay in between.

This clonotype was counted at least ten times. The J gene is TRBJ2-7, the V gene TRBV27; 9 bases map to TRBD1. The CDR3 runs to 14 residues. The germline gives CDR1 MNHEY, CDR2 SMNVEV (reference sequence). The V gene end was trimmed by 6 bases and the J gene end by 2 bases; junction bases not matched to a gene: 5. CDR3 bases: TGTGCCAGCAGCCTACAGGGGGCCGCCTACGAGCAGTACTTC. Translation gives CASSLQGAAYEQYF.

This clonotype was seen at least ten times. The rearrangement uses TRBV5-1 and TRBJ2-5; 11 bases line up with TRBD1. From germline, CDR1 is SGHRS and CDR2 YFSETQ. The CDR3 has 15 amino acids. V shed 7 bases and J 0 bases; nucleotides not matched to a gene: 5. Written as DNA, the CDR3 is TGCGCCAGCGGACAGGGGGCGAATAACCAAGAGACCCAGTACTTC. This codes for CASGQGANNQETQYF. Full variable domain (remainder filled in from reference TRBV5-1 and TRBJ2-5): KAGVTQTPRYLIKTRGQQVTLSCSPISGHRSVSWYQQTPGQGLQFLFEYFSETQRNKGNFPGRFSGRQFSNSRSEMNVSTLELGDSALYLCASGQGANNQETQYFGPGTRLLVL.

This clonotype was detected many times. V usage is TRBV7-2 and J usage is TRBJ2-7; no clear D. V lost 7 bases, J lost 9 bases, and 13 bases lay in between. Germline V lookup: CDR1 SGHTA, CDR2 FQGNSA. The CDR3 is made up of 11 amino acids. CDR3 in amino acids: CASIPQAGQYF. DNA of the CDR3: TGTGCCAGCATCCCTCAAGCAGGGCAGTACTTC.

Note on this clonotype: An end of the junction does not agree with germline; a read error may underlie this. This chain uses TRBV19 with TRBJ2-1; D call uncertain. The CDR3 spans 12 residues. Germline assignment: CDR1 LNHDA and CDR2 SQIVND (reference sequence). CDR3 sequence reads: CASSPFDNEQLF. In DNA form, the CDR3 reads TGTGCCAGTAGTCCCTTCGACAATGAGCAGCTCTTC.

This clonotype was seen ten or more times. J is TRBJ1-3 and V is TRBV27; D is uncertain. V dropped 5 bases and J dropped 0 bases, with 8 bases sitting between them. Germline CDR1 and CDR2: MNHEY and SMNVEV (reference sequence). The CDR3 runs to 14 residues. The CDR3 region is CASSITNSGNTIYF. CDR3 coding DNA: TGTGCCAGCAGTATCACTAACTCTGGAAACACCATATATTTT.

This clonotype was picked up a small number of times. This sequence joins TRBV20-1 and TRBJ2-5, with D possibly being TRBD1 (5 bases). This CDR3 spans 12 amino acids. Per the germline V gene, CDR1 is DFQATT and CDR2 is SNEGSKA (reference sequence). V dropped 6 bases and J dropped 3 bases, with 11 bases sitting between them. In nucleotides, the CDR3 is TGCAGTGCCTCACCAGGGAAAGAGACCCAGTACTTC. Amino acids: CSASPGKETQYF.

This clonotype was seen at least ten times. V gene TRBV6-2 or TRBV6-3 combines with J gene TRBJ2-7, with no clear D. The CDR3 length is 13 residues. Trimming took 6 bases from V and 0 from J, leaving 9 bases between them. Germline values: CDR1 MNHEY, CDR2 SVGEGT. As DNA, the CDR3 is TGTGCCAGCAGATCCTTGGGCTCCTACGAGCAGTACTTC. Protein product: CASRSLGSYEQYF.

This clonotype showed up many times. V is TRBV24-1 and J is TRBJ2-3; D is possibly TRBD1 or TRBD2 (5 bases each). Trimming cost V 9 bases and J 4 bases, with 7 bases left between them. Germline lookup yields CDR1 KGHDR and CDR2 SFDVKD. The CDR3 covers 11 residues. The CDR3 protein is CATGGADTQYF. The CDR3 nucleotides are TGTGCCACCGGGGGTGCAGATACGCAGTATTTT.

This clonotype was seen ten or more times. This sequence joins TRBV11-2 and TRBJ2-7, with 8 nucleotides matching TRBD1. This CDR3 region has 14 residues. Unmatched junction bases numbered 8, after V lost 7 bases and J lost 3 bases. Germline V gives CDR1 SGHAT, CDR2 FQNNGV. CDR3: CASTKMTGDYEQYF. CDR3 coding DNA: TGTGCCAGCACCAAGATGACAGGGGACTACGAGCAGTACTTC.

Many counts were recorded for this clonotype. This CDR3 is CSAGRSFTEDTQYF. The DNA for the CDR3 is TGCAGTGCCGGGAGATCCTTTACTGAGGATACGCAGTATTTT. The chain recombines TRBV20-1 with TRBJ2-3, with D perhaps TRBD2 (6 bases). The CDR3 consists of 14 residues. The ends were cut back, 6 bases at V and 6 bases at J, with 19 bases in the middle. Germline lookup yields CDR1 DFQATT and CDR2 SNEGSKA (reference sequence).